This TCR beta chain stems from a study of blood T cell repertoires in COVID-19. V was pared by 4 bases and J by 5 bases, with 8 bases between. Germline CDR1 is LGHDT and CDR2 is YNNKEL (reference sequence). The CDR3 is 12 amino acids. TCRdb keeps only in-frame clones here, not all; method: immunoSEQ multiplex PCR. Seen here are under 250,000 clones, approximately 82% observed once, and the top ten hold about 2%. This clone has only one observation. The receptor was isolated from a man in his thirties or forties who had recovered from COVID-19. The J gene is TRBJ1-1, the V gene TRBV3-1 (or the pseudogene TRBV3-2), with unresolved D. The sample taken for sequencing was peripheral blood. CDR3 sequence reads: CASSLHNTEAFF. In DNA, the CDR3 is TGTGCCAGCAGCCTCCACAATACTGAAGCTTTCTTT.